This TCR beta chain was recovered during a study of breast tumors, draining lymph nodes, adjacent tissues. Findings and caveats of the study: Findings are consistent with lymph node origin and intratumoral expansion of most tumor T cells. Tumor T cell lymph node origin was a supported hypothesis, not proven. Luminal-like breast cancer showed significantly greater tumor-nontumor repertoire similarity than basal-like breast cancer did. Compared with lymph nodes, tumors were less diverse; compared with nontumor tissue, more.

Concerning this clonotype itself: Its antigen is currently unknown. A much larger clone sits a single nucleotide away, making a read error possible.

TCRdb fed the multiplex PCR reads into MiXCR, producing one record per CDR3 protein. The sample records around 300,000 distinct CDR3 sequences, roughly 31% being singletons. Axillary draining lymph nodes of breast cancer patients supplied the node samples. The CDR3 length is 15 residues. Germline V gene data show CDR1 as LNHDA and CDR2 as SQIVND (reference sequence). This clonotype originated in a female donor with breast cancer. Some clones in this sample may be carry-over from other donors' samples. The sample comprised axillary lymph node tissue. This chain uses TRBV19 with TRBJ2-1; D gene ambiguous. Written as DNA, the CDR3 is TGTGCCAGTAGTATTGGAGTAAGCTCCTACGATGAGCAGTTCTTC. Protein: CASSIGVSSYDEQFF. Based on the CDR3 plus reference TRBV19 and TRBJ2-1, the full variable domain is DGGITQSPKYLFRKEGQNVTLSCEQNLNHDAMYWYRQDPGQGLRLIYYSQIVNDFQKGDIAEGYSVSREKKESFPLTVTSAQKNPTAFYLCASSIGVSSYDEQFFGPGTRLTVL.